The present T cell receptor (beta chain) was sequenced within a study of blood T cell repertoires in COVID-19. Background on the study: The United States, Italy and Spain provided the acute and convalescent COVID-19 samples. PBMCs, B-cell-depleted T cells, or T cells were the source of the cDNA or gDNA that made up the material.

The germline V gene has CDR1 SNHLY and CDR2 FYNNEI. The CDR3 covers 15 residues. V shed 6 bases and J 5 bases; nucleotides not matched to a gene: 7. Assay: immunoSEQ multiplex PCR; the TCRdb copy retains only in-frame clones and omits some. In the table there are almost 35,000 clones, 90% to 95% of which are singletons. The V and J genes are TRBV2 and TRBJ2-5, with 12 bases lining up with TRBD2. This clonotype was sampled from a man aged 60 to 69 with active or convalescent COVID-19. Specimen: peripheral blood. The CDR3 reads CASRKLAGGVETQYF. The CDR3 nucleotides are TGTGCCAGCAGGAAACTAGCGGGGGGCGTCGAGACCCAGTACTTC.